This passage covers 30 T cell receptor beta chains from one sample sequenced in a study of STAT5B mutations in CD4+ large granular lymphocyte leukemia. Assay: immunoSEQ multiplex PCR; the TCRdb copy retains only in-frame clones and omits some. The data show some 30,000 clones, around 67% seen once. The sequenced material came from CD4+ T cells from blood buffy coats. These receptors were obtained from a human donor in good health.

The chain combines TRBV5-5 with TRBJ2-5; the D is unclear. The germline V and J ends were trimmed by 0 bases and 1 base, with 13 bases remaining between them. Germline V lookup: CDR1 SGHKS, CDR2 YYEKEE (reference sequence). This CDR3 region has 16 residues. The CDR3 here is CASSLGHTSSQETQYF. CDR3 bases: TGTGCCAGCAGCTTGGGACACACCTCGTCCCAAGAGACCCAGTACTTC.

This chain connects TRBV11-3 to TRBJ2-3; D is possibly TRBD2 (6 bases). Germline-derived CDR1 and CDR2 are SGHNT and YENEEA. Trimming took 4 bases from V and 5 from J, leaving 19 bases between them. The CDR3 is made up of 16 amino acids. The CDR3 sequence is CASSSRVLGGVDTQYF. As DNA, the CDR3 is TGTGCCAGCAGCTCCCGGGTTTTAGGAGGGGTAGATACGCAGTATTTT.

The chain carries TRBV2 and TRBJ2-5; possible D gene TRBD1, 7 bases. V was pared by 4 bases and J by 2 bases, with 20 bases between. The CDR3 runs to 17 residues. Germline assignment: CDR1 SNHLY and CDR2 FYNNEI. CDR3 residues: CASSVGGGLIFQETQYF. The CDR3 DNA reads as TGTGCCAGCAGTGTCGGAGGGGGCCTCATCTTTCAAGAGACCCAGTACTTC.

V usage is TRBV6-1 and J usage is TRBJ2-7, with 12 bases aligning to TRBD1. Germline CDR1 MNHNS, CDR2 SASEGT. V shed 2 bases and J 6 bases; nucleotides not matched to a gene: 5. The CDR3 length is 15 residues. The CDR3 here is CASSELGQGALEQYF. In DNA, the CDR3 is TGTGCCAGCAGTGAACTGGGACAGGGGGCACTCGAGCAGTACTTC.

V and J are TRBV5-6 and TRBJ1-2; D ambiguous. Germline CDR1 is SGHDT and CDR2 is YYEEEE. V lost 2 bases and J 13 bases, leaving 21 bases between the germline ends. The CDR3 loop spans 14 amino acids. For the CDR3, the DNA is TGTGCCAGCAGCTTCGCCGGCCCACAAGGAGCTGTCACCTTC. Protein: CASSFAGPQGAVTF.

The J gene is TRBJ2-1, the V gene TRBV5-1; 13 bases fit TRBD2. Germline assignment: CDR1 SGHRS and CDR2 YFSETQ. The CDR3 totals 15 residues. Trimming took 4 bases from V and 8 from J; bases not matched to a gene: 6. The DNA for the CDR3 is TGCGCCAGCAGCAGGACTAGCGGGGGATACTATGAGCAGTTCTTC. Translation gives CASSRTSGGYYEQFF.

This chain connects TRBV11-2 to TRBJ2-7; 10 bases are shared with TRBD1. This CDR3 is built from 15 residues. Germline trimming cut 6 bases from V and 6 bases from J; bases unmatched to any gene: 11. In germline, CDR1 is SGHAT, CDR2 FQNNGV. DNA for the CDR3: TGTGCCAGCAGTCTTACCGGGACAGGGGTCGGCGAGCAGTACTTC. As protein: CASSLTGTGVGEQYF.

The chain links TRBV6-1 to TRBJ2-1; 10 bases agree with TRBD2. Germline CDR1 is MNHNS and CDR2 is SASEGT. The trim removed 3 bases at V and 7 bases at J, leaving 6 bases unmatched. CDR3 length equals 15 residues. The CDR3 DNA is TGTGCCAGCAGTGAGAGCGGGGGGGCGGGGAATGAGCAGTTCTTC. As protein: CASSESGGAGNEQFF.

In DNA form, the CDR3 reads TGTGCCATAGGACAGACCTACGAGCAGTACTTC. Amino acid sequence: CAIGQTYEQYF. The chain carries TRBV10-3 and TRBJ2-7; D is possibly TRBD1 (6 bases). V lost 9 bases and J lost 2, with 8 bases in between. Germline V gene data show CDR1 as ENHRY and CDR2 as SYGVKD. The CDR3 has 11 amino acids.

The rearrangement joins TRBV5-5 to TRBJ1-6; D is perhaps TRBD1 (5 bases). V shed 1 base and J shed 10 bases, with 18 bases lying between them. CDR3 size: 16 residues. Germline lookup yields CDR1 SGHKS and CDR2 YYEKEE (reference sequence). As DNA, the CDR3 is TGTGCCAGCAGCTTGAATTCGGGGCAGGGTTTATCACCCCTCCACTTT. Translating it yields CASSLNSGQGLSPLHF.

This chain joins TRBV9 and TRBJ2-5; D ambiguous. In germline, CDR1 is SGDLS, CDR2 YYNGEE. V lost 0 bases and J 4 bases, leaving 10 bases between the germline ends. The CDR3 runs to 14 residues. The CDR3 region is CASSVAGTGETQYF. The CDR3, as DNA: TGTGCCAGCAGCGTAGCTGGAACGGGAGAGACCCAGTACTTC.

This chain links TRBV7-9 with TRBJ1-4; the match to TRBD1 covers 11 bases. The ends lost 5 bases at V and 8 bases at J; junction bases unmatched: 4. Per the germline V gene, CDR1 is SEHNR and CDR2 is FQNEAQ (reference sequence). The CDR3 covers 14 residues. CDR3 sequence (DNA): TGTGCCAGCAGCCTGGGACAGGGGGAGGAAAAACTGTTTTTT. It translates to CASSLGQGEEKLFF.

The gene calls are TRBV7-8 and TRBJ2-1; 7 bases fit TRBD2. This CDR3 contains 15 residues. Germline-derived CDR1 and CDR2 are SGHVS and FQNEAQ. J lost 2 bases, V lost 5 bases, and 6 bases had no gene match. Here the CDR3 DNA reads TGTGCCAGCAGCCCGCTAGCGGATACCTACAATGAGCAGTTCTTC. Protein sequence: CASSPLADTYNEQFF.

This clone was observed a few times. V gene TRBV5-4 combines with J gene TRBJ1-2; perhaps TRBD1 as D (5 bases). The CDR3 loop spans 15 amino acids. Germline CDR1 is SGHNT and CDR2 is YYREEE (reference sequence). The V end lost 4 bases, the J end lost 0 bases, and 13 bases lay between the germline ends. This CDR3 is CASSAQGGPNYGYTF. In DNA form, the CDR3 reads TGTGCCAGCAGCGCTCAGGGTGGTCCTAACTATGGCTACACCTTC. The full variable domain, its missing parts supplied by reference TRBV5-4 and TRBJ1-2, is ETGVTQSPTHLIKTRGQQVTLRCSSQSGHNTVSWYQQALGQGPQFIFQYYREEENGRGNFPPRFSGLQFPNYSSELNVNALELDDSALYLCASSAQGGPNYGYTFGSGTRLTVV.

The rearrangement links TRBV4-2 to TRBJ1-1; D is undetermined. Trimming removed 0 bases from V and 1 base from J, with 6 bases in between. The CDR3 is 14 amino acids. The germline V gene encodes CDR1 LGHNA and CDR2 YNFKEQ. The chain's CDR3 is CASSQDPGNTEAFF. DNA for the CDR3: TGTGCCAGCAGCCAAGATCCAGGGAACACTGAAGCTTTCTTT.

The chain combines TRBV29-1 with TRBJ1-1; D is ambiguous. The germline gives CDR1 SQVTM, CDR2 ANQGSEA. Trimming removed 4 bases at V and 3 bases at J, with 12 bases between. The CDR3 is 13 amino acids. The CDR3 sequence: CSVGAGWDTEAFF. DNA of the CDR3: TGCAGCGTTGGAGCGGGGTGGGACACTGAAGCTTTCTTT.

The CDR3 DNA reads as TGTGCCAGCAGCTTGGAGCGGGGGGGCACAGATACGCAGTATTTT. Amino acid sequence: CASSLERGGTDTQYF. The J gene is TRBJ2-3, the V gene TRBV5-4; 9 bases map to TRBD2. This CDR3 is 15 amino acids long. The J segment lost 1 base and the V segment lost 0 bases, leaving 0 bases of the junction unmatched. Germline CDR1 is SGHNT and CDR2 is YYREEE (reference sequence).

This clone came up a few times. The rearrangement uses TRBV5-1 and TRBJ2-2; D is possibly TRBD1 (6 bases). V shed 4 bases and J shed 4 bases, with 11 bases lying between them. Germline V gene sequence: CDR1 SGHRS, CDR2 YFSETQ. CDR3 length equals 14 residues. This CDR3 reads CASSTTGTTGELFF. CDR3 nucleotides: TGCGCCAGCAGCACCACAGGGACCACCGGGGAGCTGTTTTTT.

The V gene is TRBV12-5, the J gene TRBJ2-2; possible D gene TRBD2, 5 bases. Germline CDR1 reads LGHNT; CDR2 reads FRNRAP. This CDR3 has 16 residues. With 2 bases removed from V and 2 bases from J, the gap between germline ends came to 12 bases. CDR3 protein: CASGLSIGSNTGELFF. The CDR3 region has the DNA TGTGCTAGTGGTTTGAGTATAGGGAGTAACACCGGGGAGCTGTTTTTT.

This chain links TRBV25-1 with TRBJ1-3, with D possibly matching TRBD1 (5 bases). Trimming stripped 1 base from V and 1 base from J, with 11 bases between. The germline V gene has CDR1 MGHDK and CDR2 SYGVNS. The CDR3 is 16 residues long. CDR3 sequence: CASSEWGRGSGNTIYF. In DNA form, the CDR3 reads TGTGCCAGCAGTGAATGGGGGAGAGGGTCTGGAAACACCATATATTTT.

The chain combines TRBV7-5 with TRBJ1-3; the table's D gene call, TRBD1, was not cross checked with the DNA. TRBV7-5 is termed a pseudogene. There are 18 residues in the CDR3. The CDR3 spells CARTQNRQELYSGNTIYF. The CDR3 nucleotides are TGTGCCAGAACCCAAAACAGACAGGAACTATACTCTGGAAACACCATATATTTT.

The V gene is TRBV5-5, the J gene TRBJ2-5; 9 positions match TRBD1. With V trimmed by 4 bases and J by 2 bases, 9 bases remained unmatched. Germline CDR1 and CDR2: SGHKS and YYEKEE (reference sequence). The CDR3 loop spans 16 amino acids. CDR3 in DNA: TGTGCCAGCAGCGCCCCGGGACAGGGTGTACAAGAGACCCAGTACTTC. It encodes CASSAPGQGVQETQYF.

The chain is built from TRBV10-3 and TRBJ2-7, with D tentatively TRBD1 or TRBD2 (5 bases each). V was cut by 6 bases and J by 3 bases, with 9 bases left in between. Germline CDR1 ENHRY, CDR2 SYGVKD. The CDR3 length is 12 residues. CDR3 residues: CAISRDLYEQYF. The CDR3 DNA is TGTGCCATCAGCCGGGACCTCTACGAGCAGTACTTC.

This chain links TRBV10-3 with TRBJ1-2; 12 bases align to TRBD1. Germline assignment: CDR1 ENHRY and CDR2 SYGVKD. V shed 4 bases, J shed 0 bases, and the junction held 6 bases outside the gene matches. The CDR3 runs 17 residues. CDR3: CAISAGTGGTANYGYTF. CDR3 nucleotide sequence: TGTGCCATCAGTGCCGGGACAGGGGGCACAGCTAACTATGGCTACACCTTC.

V usage is TRBV7-9 and J usage is TRBJ2-5; no clear D gene. Germline V gives CDR1 SEHNR, CDR2 FQNEAQ (reference sequence). The CDR3 is 16 residues long. Trimming pared 5 bases from V and 3 bases from J, leaving 19 bases between. CDR3 sequence: CASSPRRVGNKETQYF. DNA of the CDR3: TGTGCCAGCAGCCCCCGACGGGTAGGAAATAAAGAGACCCAGTACTTC.

The rearrangement joins TRBV27 to TRBJ1-1; TRBD1 might be the D (5 bases). V lost 5 bases and J 4 bases, leaving 14 bases between the germline ends. The length of the CDR3 is 14 residues. Germline CDR1 is MNHEY and CDR2 is SMNVEV (reference sequence). The CDR3 region is CASSTAGPPTEAFF. DNA for the CDR3: TGTGCCAGCAGTACGGCAGGGCCACCCACTGAAGCTTTCTTT.

The genes are TRBV29-1 and TRBJ1-2; no clear D. The CDR3 has 12 amino acids. V shed 6 bases and J shed 3 bases, with 11 bases lying between them. Looked up from germline, CDR1 is SQVTM and CDR2 is ANQGSEA. The CDR3 loop reads CSVQPGDYGYTF. Written as DNA, the CDR3 is TGCAGCGTGCAGCCGGGAGACTATGGCTACACCTTC.

This clone has just a few counts. The chain employs TRBV6-5 and TRBJ2-2, with D possibly being TRBD1 (5 bases). Germline CDR1 MNHEY, CDR2 SVGAGI. CDR3 size: 10 residues. Trimming left V 7 bases short and J 8 bases short, with 5 bases between. CDR3 sequence (DNA): TGTGCCAGCAAGGGGGGGGAGCTGTTTTTT. Translated, it gives CASKGGELFF.

A few counts support this clone. The chain recombines TRBV19 with TRBJ1-3; weak D call: TRBD1 (6 bases). The V gene's germline CDR1 is LNHDA and CDR2 SQIVND (reference sequence). Between the trimmed V and J ends, which lost 4 bases and 8 bases, there was a span of 12 bases. The CDR3 has 13 amino acids. DNA of the CDR3: TGTGCCAGTAGTACTACAGGGTTCGACACCATATATTTT. The encoded protein is CASSTTGFDTIYF.

The chain recombines TRBV14 with TRBJ1-1; no clear D. Germline V gene sequence: CDR1 SGHDN, CDR2 FVKESK. The CDR3 runs to 14 residues. Between the trimmed V and J ends, which lost 4 bases and 4 bases, there was a span of 13 bases. CDR3 sequence (DNA): TGTGCCAGCAGCCCCCACGCCGGCCCCACTGAAGCTTTCTTT. Amino acid sequence: CASSPHAGPTEAFF.